This T cell receptor beta chain stems from a study of technical replicates of blood from a handful of donors. Clones were read by immunoSEQ multiplex PCR, and TCRdb kept only the in-frame ones, dropping some. The sample includes around 80,000 clones, just over 90% of them seen just once. The germline V gene encodes CDR1 SGHRS and CDR2 YFSETQ. The CDR3 is made up of 15 amino acids. Trimming stripped 0 bases from V and 4 bases from J, with 12 bases between. V usage is TRBV5-1 and J usage is TRBJ2-3; a possible D gene is TRBD2 (5 bases). The sample consisted of T cells isolated from PBMCs. The clonotype comes from a human donor in good health. The CDR3 DNA reads TGCGCCAGCAGCTTGGGAGGGTCGGAGGCAGATACGCAGTATTTT. It specifies CASSLGGSEADTQYF.